This TCR beta chain originates from a study of T cells in women clearing cervical HPV infection. Overall study findings and caveats: TRBV6-7 relative abundance averaged approximately 0.11% in cases and roughly 0.17% in controls.

About this clone: The target antigen is unknown. The read ends 3 residues shy of where the CDR3 ends; the end is completed using the germline J gene.

The V and J ends lost 5 bases and 0 bases, in that order; junction bases with no gene match: 6. In germline, CDR1 is LNHDA, CDR2 SQIVND (reference sequence). The CDR3 has 15 residues. Assay: immunoSEQ multiplex PCR; the TCRdb copy retains only in-frame clones and omits some. Recorded for this sample: 30,000 to 35,000 clones. The TCR originated in a woman aged 18-69 years with a cervical HPV16 infection that either progressed to CIN3+ or cleared (not recorded which). V and J are TRBV19 and TRBJ1-1, with TRBD1 identical over 7 bases. Sequenced: blood buffy coat. The CDR3: CASSHQGVMNTEAFF. Incomplete CDR3 DNA: TGTGCCAGTAGTCATCAGGGGGTTATGAACACTGAA.